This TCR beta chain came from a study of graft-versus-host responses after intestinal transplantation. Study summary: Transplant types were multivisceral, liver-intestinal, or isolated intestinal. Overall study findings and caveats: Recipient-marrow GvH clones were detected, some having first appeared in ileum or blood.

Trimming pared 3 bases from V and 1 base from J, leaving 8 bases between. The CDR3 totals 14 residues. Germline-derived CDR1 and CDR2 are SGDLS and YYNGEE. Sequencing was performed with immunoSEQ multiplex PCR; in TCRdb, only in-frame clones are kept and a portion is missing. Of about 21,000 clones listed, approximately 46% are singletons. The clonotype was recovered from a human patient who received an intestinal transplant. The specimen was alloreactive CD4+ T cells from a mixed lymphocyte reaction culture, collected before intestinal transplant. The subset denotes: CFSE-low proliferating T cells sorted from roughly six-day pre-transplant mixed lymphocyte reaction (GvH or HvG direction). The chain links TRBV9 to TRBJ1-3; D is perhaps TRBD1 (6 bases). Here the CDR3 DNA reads TGTGCCAGCAGCGACAGGGCTTCTGGAAACACCATATATTTT. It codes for CASSDRASGNTIYF.